The 12 T cell receptor beta chains presented below share a single source sample, sequenced in a study of blood T cell repertoires in COVID-19. Repertoires were generated with immunoSEQ multiplex PCR, while TCRdb's copy carries only in-frame clones and drops some. The sample lists 50,000 to 80,000 clones; approximately 78% were seen once. Specimen: peripheral blood. Receptors were obtained from a man aged 55 to 70 with COVID-19, enrolled during active disease.

This chain uses TRBV18 with TRBJ2-7, with unresolved D. The V gene lost 4 bases and the J gene lost 2 bases, with 6 bases spanning the gap. This CDR3 comprises 12 residues. The germline V gene has CDR1 KGHSH and CDR2 LQKENI. In DNA, the CDR3 is TGTGCCAGCTCACTAGACACCTACGAGCAGTACTTC. Encoded protein: CASSLDTYEQYF.

The chain recombines TRBV15 with TRBJ2-1, with 7 nucleotides matching TRBD1. Trimming cost V 7 bases and J 7 bases; bases outside gene matches: 7. CDR1 and CDR2 from the germline V gene are LNHNV and YYDKDF (reference sequence). CDR3 length equals 13 residues. CDR3 coding DNA: TGTGCCACCACGAAACTGACAGGGAATGAGCAGTTCTTC. Protein product: CATTKLTGNEQFF.

The chain joins TRBV27 to TRBJ2-5; a weak D match, TRBD2 (6 bases). Trimming removed 3 bases at V and 7 bases at J, with 9 bases between. This CDR3 comprises 12 residues. The germline V gene encodes CDR1 MNHEY and CDR2 SMNVEV (reference sequence). The CDR3 loop is CASSLEGGTQYF. The CDR3, as DNA: TGTGCCAGCAGTTTGGAGGGTGGGACCCAGTACTTC.

CDR3 sequence (DNA): TGTGCCAGCAGCTTTGGCGGAGGATCACCCCTCCACTTT. This translates into CASSFGGGSPLHF. V gene TRBV11-3 combines with J gene TRBJ1-6; D remains unclear. The V gene's germline CDR1 is SGHNT and CDR2 YENEEA. The length of the CDR3 is 13 residues. V was cut by 3 bases and J by 10 bases, with 10 bases left in between.

The chain employs TRBV18 and TRBJ1-5; TRBD1 is a possible D gene (6 bases). The germline V gene encodes CDR1 KGHSH and CDR2 LQKENI. V lost 3 bases to trimming and J lost 7 bases, with 13 bases between them. This CDR3 contains 14 residues. CDR3 loop: CASSPYRDRQPQHF. The CDR3 coding sequence is TGTGCCAGCTCACCTTACAGGGATCGCCAGCCCCAGCATTTT. The complete variable domain, with remaining parts taken from reference TRBV18 and TRBJ1-5, reads NAGVMQNPRHLVRRRGQEARLRCSPMKGHSHVYWYRQLPEEGLKFMVYLQKENIIDESGMPKERFSAEFPKEGPSILRIQQVVRGDSAAYFCASSPYRDRQPQHFGDGTRLSIL.

In its sample, this clone was seen once. J is TRBJ2-1 and V is TRBV5-4, with a weak D call TRBD2 (5 bases). V lost 2 bases and J lost 12, with 12 bases in between. The germline gives CDR1 SGHNT, CDR2 YYREEE (reference sequence). This CDR3 contains 12 residues. CDR3 nucleotide sequence: TGTGCCAGCAGCTTACCAGACGAGGGGCAGTTCTTC. This sequence encodes CASSLPDEGQFF.

The rearrangement links TRBV28 to TRBJ2-3, with 8 bases identical to TRBD1. The germline gives CDR1 MDHEN, CDR2 SYDVKM. The CDR3 consists of 17 residues. Losses at the gene ends were 2 bases for V and 2 bases for J; bases not matched to a gene: 9. The CDR3 here is CASSLADREDYTDTQYF. CDR3 in DNA: TGTGCCAGCAGTTTAGCGGACAGGGAAGATTACACAGATACGCAGTATTTT.

This rearrangement joins TRBV5-6 to TRBJ2-1; 7 bases fit TRBD2. V lost 1 base, J lost 6 bases, and 4 bases stayed unmatched. The V gene's germline CDR1 is SGHDT and CDR2 YYEEEE. The CDR3 contains 14 residues. CDR3 DNA sequence: TGTGCCAGCAGCTTGTCCGCGGGAGCCAATGAGCAGTTCTTC. Residues: CASSLSAGANEQFF.

V is TRBV5-1 and J is TRBJ1-1; 10 bases are shared with TRBD1. CDR1 and CDR2 (germline): SGHRS, YFSETQ. V shed 4 bases, J shed 2 bases, and the junction held 5 bases outside the gene matches. This CDR3 is built from 15 residues. CDR3 DNA sequence: TGCGCCAGCAGCGCCGGGACAGGGGACAACACTGAAGCTTTCTTT. Translated: CASSAGTGDNTEAFF.

V and J are TRBV5-1 and TRBJ2-7; 9 bases agree with TRBD1. V lost 3 bases, J lost 3 bases, and 7 bases stayed unmatched. The CDR3 length is 15 residues. Germline CDR1 reads SGHRS; CDR2 reads YFSETQ. The CDR3 loop reads CASSSQQGAGYEQYF. The DNA of the CDR3 is TGCGCCAGCAGCTCTCAACAGGGGGCTGGCTACGAGCAGTACTTC.

This chain joins TRBV19 and TRBJ2-5; weak D call: TRBD1 (7 bases). Trimming cost V 3 bases and J 7 bases, with 12 bases left between them. Germline V gene data show CDR1 as LNHDA and CDR2 as SQIVND (reference sequence). The CDR3 loop spans 13 amino acids. CDR3 in amino acids: CASSMSQGGTQYF. CDR3 nucleotides: TGTGCCAGTAGTATGTCCCAGGGGGGGACCCAGTACTTC.

This chain uses TRBV19 with TRBJ1-3; TRBD1 might be the D (6 bases). Germline loops: CDR1 LNHDA, CDR2 SQIVND (reference sequence). This CDR3 comprises 14 residues. V lost 4 bases and J 4 bases, leaving 11 bases between the germline ends. The CDR3 DNA follows: TGTGCCAGTAGTACACAGGGCGGCGGAAACACCATATATTTT. Amino acid sequence: CASSTQGGGNTIYF.